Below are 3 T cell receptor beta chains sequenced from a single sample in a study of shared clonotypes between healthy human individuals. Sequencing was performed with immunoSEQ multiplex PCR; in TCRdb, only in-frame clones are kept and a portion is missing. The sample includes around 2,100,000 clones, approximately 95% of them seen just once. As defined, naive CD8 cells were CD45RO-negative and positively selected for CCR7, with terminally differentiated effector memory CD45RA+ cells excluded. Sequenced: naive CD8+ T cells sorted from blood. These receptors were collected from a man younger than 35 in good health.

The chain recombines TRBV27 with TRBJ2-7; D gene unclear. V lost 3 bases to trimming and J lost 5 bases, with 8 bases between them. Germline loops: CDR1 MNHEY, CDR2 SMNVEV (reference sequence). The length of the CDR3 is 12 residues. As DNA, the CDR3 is TGTGCCAGCAGTTTCGTAGGGAACGAGCAGTACTTC. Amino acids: CASSFVGNEQYF.

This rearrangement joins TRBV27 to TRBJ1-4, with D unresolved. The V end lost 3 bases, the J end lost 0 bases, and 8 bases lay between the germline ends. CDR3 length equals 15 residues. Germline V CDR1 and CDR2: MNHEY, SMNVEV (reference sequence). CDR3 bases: TGTGCCAGCAGTTTCCGCCTTGCAACTAATGAAAAACTGTTTTTT. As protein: CASSFRLATNEKLFF.

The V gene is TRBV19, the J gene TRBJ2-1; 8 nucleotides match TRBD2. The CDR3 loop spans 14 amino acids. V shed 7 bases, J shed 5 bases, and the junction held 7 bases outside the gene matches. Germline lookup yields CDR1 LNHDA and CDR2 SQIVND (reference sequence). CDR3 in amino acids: CASMMGAGDNEQFF. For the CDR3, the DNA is TGTGCCAGTATGATGGGAGCGGGGGACAATGAGCAGTTCTTC.